The rows below give T cell receptor beta chains drawn from one sample of a study of response to subunit inactivated influenza vaccine. A single record per CDR3 protein comes from TCRdb applying MiXCR to the RT-PCR reads. The sample lists around 710,000 distinct CDR3 sequences, around 14% seen once, with 5.5% to 7% in the top ten. Specimen: PBMCs from blood, collected approximately 15 days before vaccination. These receptors all come from a man aged 50 to 60 who received an inactivated influenza vaccine. The CDR3 runs from the conserved cysteine through the conserved F or W. The D gene is left open where the match is weak. Clone size appears in some rows only: once, few, many, or a class for an expanded clone.

J gene: TRBJ2-1
clone size: -
D gene: TRBD1
V gene: TRBV12-3/TRBV12-4
CDR3 protein: CASTTPDRAYNEQFF
CDR3 DNA: TGTGCCAGCACTACCCCGGACAGGGCCTACAATGAGCAGTTCTTC

J gene: TRBJ2-3
clone size: -
D gene: -
V gene: TRBV15
CDR3 protein: CATSRDRGGAQDWMVTDTQYF
CDR3 DNA: TGTGCCACCAGCAGAGACCGAGGCGGGGCGCAGGATTGGATGGTGACAGATACGCAGTATTTT

J gene: TRBJ2-5
clone size: many
D gene: TRBD2
V gene: TRBV6-5
CDR3 protein: CASSYSGLAVKTQYF
CDR3 DNA: TGTGCCAGCAGTTACTCGGGACTAGCGGTAAAGACCCAGTACTTC

J gene: TRBJ2-2
clone size: few
D gene: -
V gene: TRBV20-1
CDR3 protein: CSARDNRNTGELFF
CDR3 DNA: TGCAGTGCTAGAGATAATAGGAACACCGGGGAGCTGTTTTTT

J gene: TRBJ2-3
clone size: -
D gene: TRBD2
V gene: TRBV20-1
CDR3 protein: CSARIAGVSNTQYF
CDR3 DNA: TGCAGTGCTAGAATTGCGGGAGTAAGCAATACGCAGTATTTT

J gene: TRBJ2-7
clone size: few
D gene: TRBD1
V gene: TRBV20-1
CDR3 protein: CSALGQGAPFSEQYF
CDR3 DNA: TGCAGTGCTCTAGGACAGGGGGCACCCTTCTCCGAGCAGTACTTC

J gene: TRBJ2-3
clone size: many
D gene: -
V gene: TRBV7-9
CDR3 protein: CASSRQTDTQYF
CDR3 DNA: TGTGCCAGCAGCCGACAGACAGATACGCAGTATTTT

J gene: TRBJ2-1
clone size: -
D gene: -
V gene: TRBV6-1
CDR3 protein: CASRPEGGSYNEQFF
CDR3 DNA: TGTGCCAGCAGGCCCGAGGGGGGCTCCTACAATGAGCAGTTCTTC

J gene: TRBJ2-1
clone size: many
D gene: -
V gene: TRBV15
CDR3 protein: CATSRVGEQQFF
CDR3 DNA: TGTGCCACCAGCAGAGTGGGGGAACAGCAGTTCTTC

J gene: TRBJ1-4
clone size: -
D gene: TRBD1
V gene: TRBV20-1
CDR3 protein: CSARQGASEKLFF
CDR3 DNA: TGCAGTGCTAGACAGGGGGCCTCCGAAAAACTGTTTTTT

J gene: TRBJ2-7
clone size: -
D gene: -
V gene: TRBV20-1
CDR3 protein: CSARDLRPESYEQYF
CDR3 DNA: TGCAGTGCTAGAGATCTCCGGCCAGAGTCCTACGAGCAGTACTTC

J gene: TRBJ2-1
clone size: many
D gene: TRBD2
V gene: TRBV7-2
CDR3 protein: CASSASGGRYNEQFF
CDR3 DNA: TGTGCCAGCAGCGCTAGCGGGGGGAGATACAATGAGCAGTTCTTC

J gene: TRBJ2-7
clone size: -
D gene: -
V gene: TRBV20-1
CDR3 protein: CSASREISYEQYF
CDR3 DNA: TGCAGTGCTAGTAGGGAGATCTCCTACGAGCAGTACTTC